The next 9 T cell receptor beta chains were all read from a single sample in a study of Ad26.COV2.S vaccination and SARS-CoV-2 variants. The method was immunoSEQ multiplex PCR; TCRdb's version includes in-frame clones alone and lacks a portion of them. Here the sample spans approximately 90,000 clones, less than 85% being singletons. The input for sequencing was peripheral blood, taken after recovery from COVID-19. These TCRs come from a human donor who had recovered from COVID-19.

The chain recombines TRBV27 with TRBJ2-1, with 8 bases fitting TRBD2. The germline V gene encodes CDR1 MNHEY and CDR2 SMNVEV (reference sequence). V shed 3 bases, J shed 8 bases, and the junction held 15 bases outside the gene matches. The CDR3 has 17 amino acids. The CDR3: CASSLGPPGRALDEQFF. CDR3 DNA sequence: TGTGCCAGCAGTTTGGGACCCCCCGGGAGGGCCTTGGATGAGCAGTTCTTC.

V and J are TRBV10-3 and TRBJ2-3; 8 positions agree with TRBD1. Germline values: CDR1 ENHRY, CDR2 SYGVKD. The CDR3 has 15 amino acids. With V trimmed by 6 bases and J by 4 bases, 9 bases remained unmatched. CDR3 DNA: TGTGCCATCAGCCCTAGGGCAGGGGGCCCAGATACGCAGTATTTT. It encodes CAISPRAGGPDTQYF.

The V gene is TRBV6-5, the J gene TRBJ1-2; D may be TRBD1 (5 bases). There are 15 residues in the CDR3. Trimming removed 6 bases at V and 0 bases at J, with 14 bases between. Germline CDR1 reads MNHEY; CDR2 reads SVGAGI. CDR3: CASSLGGLSNYGYTF. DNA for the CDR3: TGTGCCAGCAGCCTTGGGGGACTCTCTAACTATGGCTACACCTTC.

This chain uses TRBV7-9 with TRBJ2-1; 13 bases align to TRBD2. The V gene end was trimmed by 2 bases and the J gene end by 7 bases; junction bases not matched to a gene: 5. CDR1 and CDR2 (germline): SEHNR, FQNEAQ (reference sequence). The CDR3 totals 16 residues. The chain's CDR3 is CASSLQLAGGPNEQFF. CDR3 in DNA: TGTGCCAGCAGCTTACAACTAGCGGGAGGGCCTAATGAGCAGTTCTTC.

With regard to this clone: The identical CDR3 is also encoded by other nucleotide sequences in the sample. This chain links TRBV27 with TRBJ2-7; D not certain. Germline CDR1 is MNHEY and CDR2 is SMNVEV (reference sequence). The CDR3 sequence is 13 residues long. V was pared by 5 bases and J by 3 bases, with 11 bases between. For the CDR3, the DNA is TGTGCCAGCAGTCTTAGGGCCCACTACGAGCAGTACTTC. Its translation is CASSLRAHYEQYF.

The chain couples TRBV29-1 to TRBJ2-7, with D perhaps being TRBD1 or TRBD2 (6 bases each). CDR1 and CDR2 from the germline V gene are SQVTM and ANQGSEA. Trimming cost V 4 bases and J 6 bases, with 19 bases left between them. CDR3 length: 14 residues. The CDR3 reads CSVGRVGARGEQYF. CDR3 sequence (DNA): TGCAGCGTTGGCCGGGTGGGGGCGCGGGGCGAGCAGTACTTC.

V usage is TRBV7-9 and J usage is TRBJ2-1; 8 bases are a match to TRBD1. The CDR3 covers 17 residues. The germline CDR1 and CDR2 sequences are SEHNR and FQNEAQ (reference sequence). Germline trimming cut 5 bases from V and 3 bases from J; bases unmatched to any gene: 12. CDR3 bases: TGTGCCAGCAGCGTAGGGGCCCAGGGGGCGATCTACAATGAGCAGTTCTTC. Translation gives CASSVGAQGAIYNEQFF.

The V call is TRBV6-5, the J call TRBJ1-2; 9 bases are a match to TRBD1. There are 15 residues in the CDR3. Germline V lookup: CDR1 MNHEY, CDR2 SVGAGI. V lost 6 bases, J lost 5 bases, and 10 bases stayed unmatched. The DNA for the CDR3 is TGTGCCAGCAGCACGGGACAGGGATTTGGTTATGGCTACACCTTC. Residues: CASSTGQGFGYGYTF.

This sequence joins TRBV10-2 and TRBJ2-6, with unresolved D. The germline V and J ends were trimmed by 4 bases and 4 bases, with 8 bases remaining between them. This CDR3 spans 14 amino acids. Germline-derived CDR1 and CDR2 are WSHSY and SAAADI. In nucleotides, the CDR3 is TGCGCCAGCAGTGTTTCCTCCGGGGCCAACGTCCTGACTTTC. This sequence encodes CASSVSSGANVLTF.